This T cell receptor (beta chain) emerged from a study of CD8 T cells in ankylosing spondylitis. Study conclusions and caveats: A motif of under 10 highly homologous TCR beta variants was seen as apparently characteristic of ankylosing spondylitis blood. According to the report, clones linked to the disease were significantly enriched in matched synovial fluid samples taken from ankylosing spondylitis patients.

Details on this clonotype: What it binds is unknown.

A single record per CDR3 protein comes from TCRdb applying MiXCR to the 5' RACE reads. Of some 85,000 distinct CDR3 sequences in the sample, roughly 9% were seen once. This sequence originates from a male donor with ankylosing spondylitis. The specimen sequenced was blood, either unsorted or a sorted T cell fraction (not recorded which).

CDR3 protein: CASSKKEADRGNQPQHF. CDR3 coding DNA: TGTGCCAGCAGCAAAAAGGAAGCTGACAGGGGTAATCAGCCCCAGCATTTT. The chain has TRBV21-1 and TRBJ1-5; TRBD1 reflects the table's D call only, with no check against the DNA. TRBV21-1 is shown as a pseudogene. The CDR3 runs 17 residues.